The TCR beta chain under discussion was sequenced for a study of blood T cell repertoires in COVID-19. Enrolled through a virtual design, the participants were between roughly 18 and 100 years of age and came from 24 US areas. Trimming pared 1 base from V and 0 bases from J, leaving 7 bases between. Germline V gene data show CDR1 as MNHEY and CDR2 as SVGEGT. The CDR3 length is 15 residues. Clones were sequenced by immunoSEQ multiplex PCR, and TCRdb holds only the in-frame ones, with some missing. In the table there are about 260,000 clones, around 89% of which are singletons. This clonotype was sampled from a woman between 18 and 29 years old who had recovered from COVID-19. The sample was PBMCs or T cells enriched from blood (not recorded which). The genes are TRBV6-2 or TRBV6-3 and TRBJ2-1; D is uncertain. The CDR3 DNA is TGTGCCAGCAGTTACTGGTTAGCCTCCTACAATGAGCAGTTCTTC. Translating gives CASSYWLASYNEQFF.